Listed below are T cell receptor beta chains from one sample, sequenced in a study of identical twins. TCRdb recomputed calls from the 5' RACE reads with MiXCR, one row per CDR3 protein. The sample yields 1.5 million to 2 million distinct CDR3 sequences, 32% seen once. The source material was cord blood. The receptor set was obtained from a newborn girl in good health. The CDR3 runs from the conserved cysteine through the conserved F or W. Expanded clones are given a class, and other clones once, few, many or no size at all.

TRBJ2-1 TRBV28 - CASSSLNAELNNEQFF
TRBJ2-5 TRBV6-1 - CASSVRQPHNGQYF
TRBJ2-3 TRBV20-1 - CSGRSPSGSTDTQYF
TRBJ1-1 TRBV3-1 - CASSQAHRMGTEAFF
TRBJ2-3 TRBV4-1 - CASSQDAGTGGTDTQYF
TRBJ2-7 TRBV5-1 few CASSLSGDSTYEQYF
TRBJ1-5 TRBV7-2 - CASSQTGYSNQPQHF
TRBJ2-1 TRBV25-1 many CASSAGGEQFF
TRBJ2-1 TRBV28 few CASSLMRLAPSYNEQFF
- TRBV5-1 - CASSRTSGGREQYF
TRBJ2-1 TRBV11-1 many CASSPSGSGSYNEQFF
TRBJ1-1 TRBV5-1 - CASSLNTQGGTKAFF
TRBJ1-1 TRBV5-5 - CASSFSVTGTTEAFF
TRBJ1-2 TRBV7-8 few CASSFGSRTYGYTF
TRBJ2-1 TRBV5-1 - CASSFFRQGNNNEQFF
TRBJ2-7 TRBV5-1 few CASSLTGMAYEQYF
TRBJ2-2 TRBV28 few CASSRLDTSGGELFF
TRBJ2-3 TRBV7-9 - CASSESTGITDTQYF
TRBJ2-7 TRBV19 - CASSFTGGGYEQYF
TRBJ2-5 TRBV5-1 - CASSEQGYERYF
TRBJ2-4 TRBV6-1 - CASSEARLALGEQYF
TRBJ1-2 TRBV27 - CASTARGGWANYGYTF
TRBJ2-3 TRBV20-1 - CSARAGTVSTDTQYF
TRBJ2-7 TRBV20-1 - CSAAVGDISSYEQYF
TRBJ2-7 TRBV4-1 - CASSQDLAGPYNEQYF
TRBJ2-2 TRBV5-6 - CASSFFSANTGELFF
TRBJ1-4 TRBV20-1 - CSARARRATPGSIHLFF
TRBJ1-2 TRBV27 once CASKMGAKGSCYGYTF